This T cell receptor beta chain was identified in a study of graft-versus-host responses after intestinal transplantation. Study background: Following induction with anti-thymocyte globulin, all recipients were given tacrolimus and steroids for around three years.

In regard to this clone: What it binds is not known.

The V end lost 4 bases, the J end lost 0 bases, and 16 bases lay between the germline ends. The length of the CDR3 is 16 residues. CDR1 MDHEN and CDR2 SYDVKM come from the germline V gene. Repertoires were generated with immunoSEQ multiplex PCR, while TCRdb's copy carries only in-frame clones and drops some. This sample has 110,000 to 150,000 clones, with 80% to 95% found just once. The sequence was collected from a human donor who received an intestinal transplant. The source was unstimulated CD4+ T cells sorted from spleen or lymph node cells, collected before intestinal transplant. The rearrangement joins TRBV28 to TRBJ2-7; the D gene is possibly TRBD2 (7 bases). The chain's CDR3 is CASSSPRRGLSYEQYF. Written as DNA, the CDR3 is TGTGCCAGCAGTTCCCCTCGGCGGGGGCTCTCCTACGAGCAGTACTTC.